This T cell receptor (beta chain) originates from a study of regulatory T cells in long-lasting Graves disease. Study conclusions and caveats: Compared with new cases, persistent Graves' patients showed reduced TCR diversity.

Time point of the sample: newly diagnosed GD, antithyroid drugs for less than 3 months. TCR sequences were obtained from RNA taken from PBMCs. The table lists this clonotype with many counts. Its matching antigen is unknown. Trimming stripped 6 bases from V and 5 bases from J, with 14 bases between. The CDR3 contains 13 residues. TCR beta libraries were built with iRepertoire HTBI primers and Arm-PCR of CDR3 regions. TCRdb analysed the multiplex PCR reads with MiXCR anew, one entry per CDR3 protein. The sample has about 430,000 distinct CDR3 sequences, about 15% seen once; the top ten hold approximately 7.8%. The same sample was also studied in work on T cells in Graves' hyperthyroidism and ophthalmopathy. As that study records: Thyroid ultrasound and orbital computed tomography, with clinical symptoms and serum thyroxine and TRAb, informed diagnoses. First-round RT-PCR of the TCR CDR3 relied on the HTBI primer set.

This receptor was taken from a woman aged 40-49 years with Graves disease. V usage is TRBV12-3 or TRBV12-4 and J usage is TRBJ2-7, with D tentatively TRBD1 (6 bases). The source was peripheral blood mononuclear cells (PBMCs), collected at new diagnosis, from a patient treated with antithyroid drugs. CDR3 amino acids: CASSRDRSDEQYF. The CDR3 DNA sequence: TGTGCCAGCAGCCGAGACAGGAGCGACGAGCAGTACTTC.